This is a list of T cell receptor beta chains from one sample in a study of shared clonotypes between healthy human individuals. TCRdb's table, derived via immunoSEQ multiplex PCR, lists solely in-frame clones and lacks some. The sample records some 500,000 clones, roughly 95% being singletons. Sequencing was carried out using naive CD4+ T cells sorted from blood. These receptors were collected from a woman in her 30s in good health. The conserved cysteine and the conserved F or W are not part of the CDR3 here.

V,CDR3
TRBV10-1,ASSESRGRYQETQY
TRBV28,ASSIQAVPETQY
TRBV5-1,ASSPIGDSSGNTIY
TRBV7-3,ASSPGLAGGRPYEQY
TRBV6-5,ASSYSWEGDTEAF
TRBV10-2,ASSDRQDSDTQY
TRBV4-1,ASSRPGQGRGGELF
TRBV10-3,ALSTGLADYEQY
TRBV5-4,ASSLWLAEYNEQF
TRBV7-7,ASSSVDRSTQY
TRBV30,AWKAGVYNEQF
TRBV27,ASSLYSGNEKLF
TRBV11-3,ASSLWVSNEQF
TRBV11-2,ASSLISRSYEKLF
TRBV28,ASGQRPSGNTIY
TRBV6-5,ASSYRAGHTDTQY
TRBV4-1,ASSHPAANTGELF
TRBV28,ASSTLTQGRQPQH
TRBV20-1,SARESPGYT
TRBV27,ASSLKRYNEQF
TRBV15,ATSRGGITSYEQY
TRBV10-2,ASSEWGRMNTEAF
TRBV29-1,SVRNRGREKLF